A single T cell receptor (beta chain) is shown here with its context. In the study's own analysis: Amplification of reference gene primers provided the estimated nucleated cell counts. The protocol was immunoSEQ multiplex PCR, while the TCRdb copy is restricted to in-frame clones and leaves out a portion. V and J calls plus clone size are reproduced from that table; the DNA served to infer D and trimming. Among 210,000 or so clones listed, approximately 84% were seen once. Per germline, CDR1 SQVTM and CDR2 ANQGSEA. Trimming left V 4 bases short and J 5 bases short, with 20 bases between. This CDR3 region has 15 residues. This sample is part of a study of blood T cell repertoires in COVID-19. Study background: Researchers got acute and convalescent COVID-19 samples from the United States, Italy and Spain. From T cells, B-cell-depleted T cells, or PBMCs came the material, which was cDNA or gDNA.

The genes are TRBV29-1 and TRBJ1-2; tentative D call: TRBD1 (6 bases). The source is a man between 40 and 49 years old with active or convalescent COVID-19. The sample comprised peripheral blood. Here the CDR3 DNA reads TGCAGCGTTGGTCATCGGGACACCCTTATTTATGGCTACACCTTC. Translated: CSVGHRDTLIYGYTF.